The clone carrying this T cell receptor (beta chain) was detected many times. Its antigen is not known. V dropped 5 bases and J dropped 0 bases, with 14 bases sitting between them. The CDR3 has 16 amino acids. Germline V gene sequence: CDR1 MDHEN, CDR2 SYDVKM. The data were obtained in a study of T cell repertoires in cytomegalovirus infection. Study in general: Recently described HLA-C-restricted plus well-studied HLA-B-restricted CMV epitopes were used. Carrying CMV and the relevant HLA type showed in public TCR beta signatures.

Study-level results: Ex vivo responses were dominated by HLA-C-restricted CMV-specific TCR beta clonotypes.

TCRdb independently ran MiXCR on the reads; one entry per CDR3 protein. The sample has tens of thousands of distinct CDR3 sequences; roughly 20% are singletons. Sequencing used CD8+ T cells from cultured PBMCs, obtained from culture after CMV antigen stimulation. This clonotype originated in a human donor in good health (CMV status not recorded). Some clones in this sample may be carry-over from other donors' samples. V is TRBV28 and J is TRBJ1-5, with D maybe TRBD1 (5 bases). CDR3 nucleotides: TGTGCCAGCAGTCCCCTGGAGGGGTTTAGCAATCAGCCCCAGCATTTT. It encodes CASSPLEGFSNQPQHF.